The 8 T cell receptor beta chains in this list originate from one sample, sequenced in a study of CD4 T cells in relation to SARS-CoV-2 and coronaviruses. Their antigens remain unidentified. Generated by immunoSEQ multiplex PCR, the TCRdb table keeps only in-frame clones and is missing some. The sample includes 20,000 to 25,000 clones, 60% to 80% of them seen just once. The unexposed donors gave CD4+ T cells in 2011-2018, prior to COVID-19. The cells were cultured for approximately ten days before CD4+ T cells were isolated. The sample comprised CD4+ T cells from PBMCs, cultured in vitro. These receptors were obtained from a human donor in good health.

This clone was recorded a few times. The chain has TRBV7-9 and TRBJ1-4; D uncertain. Germline V lookup: CDR1 SEHNR, CDR2 FQNEAQ (reference sequence). V gave up 3 bases and J gave up 5 bases, with 7 bases separating them. The CDR3 covers 13 residues. In DNA form, the CDR3 reads TGTGCCAGCAGCTTCGGCGAGAATGAAAAACTGTTTTTT. This encodes CASSFGENEKLFF. Supplemented by reference TRBV7-9 and TRBJ1-4, the full variable domain reads DTGVSQNPRHKITKRGQNVTFRCDPISEHNRLYWYRQTLGQGPEFLTYFQNEAQLEKSRLLSDRFSAERPKGSFSTLEIQRTEQGDSAMYLCASSFGENEKLFFGSGTQLSVL.

This rearrangement joins TRBV6-5 to TRBJ1-3; D remains unclear. CDR1 and CDR2 (germline): MNHEY, SVGAGI. V was shortened by 9 bases and J by 1 base, with 7 bases between the two germline ends. The CDR3 sequence is 12 residues long. CDR3 DNA: TGTGCCAGTGAAGGGTCTGGAAACACCATATATTTT. This codes for CASEGSGNTIYF.

This clone showed up just a few times. As DNA, the CDR3 is TGTGCCAGCTCAGACCAACAGGGGATGGCTTCACCCCTCCACTTT. Amino acids: CASSDQQGMASPLHF. The chain is built from TRBV18 and TRBJ1-6, with 7 bases that match TRBD1. J was trimmed by 9 bases and V by 5 bases; bases with no gene match: 10. Per the germline V gene, CDR1 is KGHSH and CDR2 is LQKENI. This CDR3 is 15 amino acids long.

V usage is TRBV7-3 and J usage is TRBJ2-3; TRBD1 agrees at 8 bases. Losses at the gene ends were 4 bases for V and 4 bases for J; bases not matched to a gene: 10. The V gene's germline CDR1 is SGHTA and CDR2 FQGTGA. This CDR3 is built from 16 residues. In nucleotides, the CDR3 is TGTGCCAGCAGCTCTTCCGACAGGGGCCGAGCAGATACGCAGTATTTT. This sequence encodes CASSSSDRGRADTQYF.

The V and J genes are TRBV5-5 and TRBJ2-7; 10 bases agree with TRBD2. After removal of 4 bases from V and 2 bases from J, the junction contained 6 bases not matched to a gene. The CDR3 has 15 amino acids. The germline V gene encodes CDR1 SGHKS and CDR2 YYEKEE (reference sequence). Here the CDR3 reads CASSPWTSGTYEQYF. The DNA for the CDR3 is TGTGCCAGCAGCCCTTGGACTAGCGGTACCTACGAGCAGTACTTC.

The CDR3 coding sequence is TGTGCCAGCAGCCCAAGAAGGTTGGGACTAGCGGGAGGGAGGCGCGAGACCCAGTACTTC. Protein sequence: CASSPRRLGLAGGRRETQYF. The rearrangement uses TRBV7-8 and TRBJ2-5; 16 positions match TRBD2. The CDR3 extends over 20 amino acids. CDR1 SGHVS and CDR2 FQNEAQ come from the germline V gene. The V gene end was trimmed by 5 bases and the J gene end by 5 bases; junction bases not matched to a gene: 17.

This clone was recorded only once. DNA of the CDR3: TGCGCCAGCAGCCACTTAACCCTAGCGGGCCACGGCACAGATACGCAGTATTTT. This codes for CASSHLTLAGHGTDTQYF. The chain links TRBV4-1 to TRBJ2-3, with TRBD2 identical over 8 bases. The CDR3 consists of 18 residues. V lost 3 bases and J lost 1; bases outside the gene matches: 12. The germline gives CDR1 MGHRA, CDR2 YSYEKL.

This clone was found a few times. The CDR3 DNA is TGTGCCAGCAGTTACCCAGGGGTCGAGCAGTACTTC. Translating gives CASSYPGVEQYF. J is TRBJ2-7 and V is TRBV6-6, with TRBD1 as a possible D gene (6 bases). This CDR3 comprises 12 residues. Germline CDR1 MNHNY, CDR2 SVGAGI (reference sequence). V was trimmed by 2 bases and J by 6 bases, leaving 8 bases between them.